The following is a T cell receptor (beta chain) sequence with its context. Its antigen is not identified. The sample originates from a study of T cell responses to AZD1222 COVID-19 vaccine. The method was immunoSEQ multiplex PCR; TCRdb's version includes in-frame clones alone and lacks a portion of them. The sample holds around 100,000 clones, about 85% seen once. Study-level points and caveats: Vaccine-associated CD4 TCRs spanned spike, dominant at 160-218 and 743-854. Two AZD1222 administrations were followed by greater Spike-specific TCR breadth and depth. The donor group comprised mostly white British people and more females; the analysis possibly underestimated clonal diversity. Repertoires in all cases were sampled only once the peak T cell response had passed.

This CDR3 spans 13 amino acids. Trimming cost V 4 bases and J 9 bases, with 13 bases left between them. The source is an adult in good health. The chain couples TRBV12-3 or TRBV12-4 to TRBJ2-1; perhaps TRBD2 as D (5 bases). The sequences come from peripheral blood, collected on day 0 of AZD1222 vaccination. In nucleotides, the CDR3 is TGTGCCAGCAGTTCCCTACTAGTAAGTGAGCAGTTCTTC. The encoded protein is CASSSLLVSEQFF.